Following are 21 T cell receptor beta chains from one sample sequenced in a study of CD8+ T cells in alopecia areata. In each case, RNA was isolated and then reverse transcribed into cDNA as the sequencing template. TCRdb's copy holds only in-frame clones and misses some; the assay was immunoSEQ multiplex PCR. This table holds 110,000 or so clones, roughly 56% found once. Treatment noted: oral pan-JAK inhibitor, 5-10 mg twice daily. The sequencing used CD4+ T cells sorted from blood, collected at week 24, from a patient treated with tofacitinib. Source of these receptors: a human donor with alopecia areata.

This clone was recorded once. The chain links TRBV7-2 to TRBJ2-7, with D hard to call. Germline V lookup: CDR1 SGHTA, CDR2 FQGNSA. The CDR3 covers 13 residues. V gave up 5 bases and J gave up 7 bases, with 15 bases separating them. Here the CDR3 DNA reads TGTGCCAGCAGCCCCCGAGACCGGTCAGAGCAGTACTTC. It yields the protein CASSPRDRSEQYF.

V is TRBV5-1 and J is TRBJ1-2, with D unclear. Germline CDR1 and CDR2: SGHRS and YFSETQ. Trimming left V 0 bases short and J 7 bases short, with 7 bases between. The CDR3 runs 12 residues. The DNA for the CDR3 is TGCGCCAGCAGCTTGGGAAGCGGTGGCTACACCTTC. As protein: CASSLGSGGYTF.

The chain uses TRBV7-3 and TRBJ2-7; no clear D gene. CDR1 is SGHTA, CDR2 FQGTGA, per germline. The CDR3 runs to 15 residues. Deletions cut 0 bases from V and 3 bases from J, with 12 bases between. CDR3 sequence: CASSLTGGTLYEQYF. CDR3 sequence (DNA): TGTGCCAGCAGCTTAACCGGTGGCACCCTCTACGAGCAGTACTTC.

The chain carries TRBV4-1 and TRBJ1-6, with TRBD1 matching 9 bases. The germline gives CDR1 MGHRA, CDR2 YSYEKL. Trimming removed 4 bases from V and 14 bases from J; junction bases left unmatched: 9. The CDR3 loop spans 14 amino acids. The CDR3 DNA reads TGCGCCAGCAGCCCCCGGACAGGGGATAAGGCCCTCCACTTT. Translating gives CASSPRTGDKALHF.

The rearrangement uses TRBV4-3 and TRBJ2-3; maybe TRBD1 (6 bases). CDR1 and CDR2 from the germline V gene are LGHNA and YSLEER. The CDR3 has 13 residues. Trimming shortened V by 2 bases and J by 6 bases, and 9 bases separated the two germline ends. CDR3 amino acids: CASSQNRADTQYF. Written as DNA, the CDR3 is TGCGCCAGCAGCCAAAACAGGGCCGATACGCAGTATTTT.

This clone occurred a few times. The J gene is TRBJ2-7, the V gene TRBV7-2; the D is unclear. The ends were cut back, 5 bases at V and 6 bases at J, with 11 bases in the middle. This CDR3 spans 12 amino acids. Germline CDR1 SGHTA, CDR2 FQGNSA. This CDR3 is CASSPARAEQYF. DNA for the CDR3: TGTGCCAGCAGCCCCGCAAGGGCCGAGCAGTACTTC.

The V and J genes are TRBV6-5 and TRBJ1-2, with TRBD1 matching 9 bases. Trimming took 3 bases from V and 5 from J; bases not matched to a gene: 7. This CDR3 contains 15 residues. Per the germline V gene, CDR1 is MNHEY and CDR2 is SVGAGI. This CDR3 reads CASSYSGQGGYGYTF. The CDR3 DNA follows: TGTGCCAGCAGTTATTCGGGACAGGGAGGGTATGGCTACACCTTC.

The V gene is TRBV11-2, the J gene TRBJ2-1; 9 bases are a match to TRBD2. Germline assignment: CDR1 SGHAT and CDR2 FQNNGV. The junction had 4 bases not matched to a gene; V was cut back by 0 bases and J by 4 bases. The CDR3 has 16 amino acids. In nucleotides, the CDR3 is TGTGCCAGCAGCTTAGAGCTAGCGGGGTCTTACAATGAGCAGTTCTTC. This translates into CASSLELAGSYNEQFF.

This chain uses TRBV2 with TRBJ1-5; D gene uncertain. Trimming pared 3 bases from V and 0 bases from J, leaving 9 bases between. Germline V gene sequence: CDR1 SNHLY, CDR2 FYNNEI. The CDR3 totals 15 residues. The CDR3 DNA is TGTGCCAGCAGTGAGAACAGTTATAGCAATCAGCCCCAGCATTTT. As protein: CASSENSYSNQPQHF.

The chain uses TRBV29-1 and TRBJ1-2; D is perhaps TRBD1 (5 bases). Germline lookup yields CDR1 SQVTM and CDR2 ANQGSEA. The CDR3 extends over 11 amino acids. Trimming removed 6 bases from V and 8 bases from J, with 13 bases in between. In nucleotides, the CDR3 is TGCAGCGTAGGGGACGTGGGAGGCTACACCTTC. This translates into CSVGDVGGYTF. Full variable domain (remainder filled in from reference TRBV29-1 and TRBJ1-2): SAVISQKPSRDICQRGTSLTIQCQVDSQVTMMFWYRQQPGQSLTLIATANQGSEATYESGFVIDKFPISRPNLTFSTLTVSNMSPEDSSIYLCSVGDVGGYTFGSGTRLTVV.

In this sample, this clone turned up a few times. This rearrangement joins TRBV5-1 to TRBJ1-6; 7 positions match TRBD1. J lost 9 bases, V lost 0 bases, and 6 bases had no gene match. The CDR3 sequence is 15 residues long. Germline values: CDR1 SGHRS, CDR2 YFSETQ. The CDR3 here is CASSLETGRSSPLHF. The CDR3 region has the DNA TGCGCCAGCAGCTTGGAGACAGGGAGGAGTTCACCCCTCCACTTT.

This chain's CDR3 is CASSQTGYEQYF. As DNA, the CDR3 is TGTGCCAGCAGTCAAACAGGCTACGAGCAGTACTTC. This chain links TRBV2 with TRBJ2-7; the D gene is possibly TRBD1 (5 bases). CDR3 length: 12 residues. The germline CDR1 and CDR2 sequences are SNHLY and FYNNEI. The V end was cut by 5 bases, the J end by 3 bases, with 8 bases between.

The V call is TRBV29-1, the J call TRBJ1-1, with D perhaps TRBD1 (5 bases). The CDR3 extends over 14 amino acids. Trimming removed 0 bases from V and 9 bases from J, with 17 bases in between. The germline gives CDR1 SQVTM, CDR2 ANQGSEA. The CDR3 loop reads CSVEDYGDGLKAFF. For the CDR3, the DNA is TGCAGCGTTGAAGATTATGGGGACGGTTTGAAAGCTTTCTTT.

The genes are TRBV29-1 and TRBJ2-1, with unresolved D. CDR3 length equals 10 residues. Germline lookup yields CDR1 SQVTM and CDR2 ANQGSEA. The V end lost 6 bases, the J end lost 6 bases, and 6 bases lay between the germline ends. The CDR3 DNA follows: TGCAGCGTCGGTACCAATGAGCAGTTCTTC. Residues: CSVGTNEQFF.

V gene TRBV27 combines with J gene TRBJ1-4, with D unresolved. Germline CDR1 and CDR2: MNHEY and SMNVEV (reference sequence). Trimming removed 6 bases at V and 7 bases at J, with 12 bases between. This CDR3 is 13 amino acids long. CDR3 coding DNA: TGTGCCAGCAGGCCGGGCTCAAGTGAAAAACTGTTTTTT. Protein: CASRPGSSEKLFF.

The CDR3 DNA reads as TGTGCCTGGAGTGCTGGGGGAGAGACCCAGTACTTC. Encoded protein: CAWSAGGETQYF. V is TRBV30 and J is TRBJ2-5; either TRBD1 or TRBD2 may supply D (5 bases each). V gave up 1 base and J gave up 4 bases, with 7 bases separating them. CDR1 and CDR2 from the germline V gene are GTSNPN and SVGIG (reference sequence). This CDR3 is built from 12 residues.

This clone has a handful of counts. This chain links TRBV29-1 with TRBJ1-1; TRBD1 aligns across 11 bases. CDR3 size: 14 residues. The germline gives CDR1 SQVTM, CDR2 ANQGSEA. Losses at the gene ends were 7 bases for V and 5 bases for J; bases not matched to a gene: 9. The chain's CDR3 is CSGRTGGRRTEAFF. CDR3 bases: TGCAGCGGGAGGACAGGGGGCAGACGAACTGAAGCTTTCTTT.

The J gene is TRBJ2-2, the V gene TRBV2, with a possible D match to TRBD1 (6 bases). CDR3 length: 14 amino acids. Germline V gene sequence: CDR1 SNHLY, CDR2 FYNNEI. Trimming pared 5 bases from V and 4 bases from J, leaving 11 bases between. The CDR3 nucleotides are TGTGCCAGCAGTAGACAGGCGGGCACCGGGGAGCTGTTTTTT. Its protein product is CASSRQAGTGELFF.

This rearrangement joins TRBV7-9 to TRBJ2-5; no definite D call. CDR1 and CDR2 from the germline V gene are SEHNR and FQNEAQ (reference sequence). V lost 8 bases to trimming and J lost 4 bases, with 8 bases between them. The CDR3 runs 11 residues. This CDR3 is CASQQAETQYF. The CDR3 DNA follows: TGTGCCAGCCAACAAGCAGAGACCCAGTACTTC.

The chain combines TRBV7-9 with TRBJ2-4, with 10 nucleotides matching TRBD2. Trimming at V came to 5 bases and at J to 1 base, leaving 5 bases not matched to a gene. The CDR3 covers 16 residues. The germline V gene has CDR1 SEHNR and CDR2 FQNEAQ (reference sequence). CDR3 nucleotides: TGTGCCAGCAGCCCCGGGACTAGCGTCGCCAAAAACATTCAGTACTTC. As protein: CASSPGTSVAKNIQYF.

This clone was counted a few times. The gene calls are TRBV2 and TRBJ2-3; D is unresolved. Germline V gives CDR1 SNHLY, CDR2 FYNNEI. V lost 4 bases, J lost 6 bases, and 14 bases lay in between. The CDR3 extends over 14 amino acids. The chain's CDR3 is CASSALAGGDTQYF. The CDR3 bases are TGTGCCAGCAGTGCCCTGGCCGGTGGGGATACGCAGTATTTT.